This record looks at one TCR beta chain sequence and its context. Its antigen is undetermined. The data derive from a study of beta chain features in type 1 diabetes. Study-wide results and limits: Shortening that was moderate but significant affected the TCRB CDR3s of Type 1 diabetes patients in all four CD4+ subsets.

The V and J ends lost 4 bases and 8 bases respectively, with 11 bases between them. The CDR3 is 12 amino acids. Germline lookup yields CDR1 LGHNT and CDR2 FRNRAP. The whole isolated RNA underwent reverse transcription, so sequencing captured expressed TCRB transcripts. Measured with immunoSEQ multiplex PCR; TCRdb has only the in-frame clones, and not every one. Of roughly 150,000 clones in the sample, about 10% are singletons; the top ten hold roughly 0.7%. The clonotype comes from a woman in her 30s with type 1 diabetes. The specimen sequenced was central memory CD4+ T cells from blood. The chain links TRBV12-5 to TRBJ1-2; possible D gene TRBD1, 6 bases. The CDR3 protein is CASGWTERGYTF. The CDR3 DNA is TGTGCTAGTGGTTGGACAGAGAGAGGCTACACCTTC. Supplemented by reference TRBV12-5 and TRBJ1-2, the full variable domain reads DARVTQTPRHKVTEMGQEVTMRCQPILGHNTVFWYRQTMMQGLELLAYFRNRAPLDDSGMPKDRFSAEMPDATLATLKIQPSEPRDSAVYFCASGWTERGYTFGSGTRLTVV.